This is a list of T cell receptor beta chains from one sample in a study of cytomegalovirus exposure and HLA in healthy donors. Some clones are missing from TCRdb's copy, which holds only in-frame ones; the method was immunoSEQ multiplex PCR. Among over 150,000 clones listed, roughly 75% were seen once. The sample consisted of PBMCs. Receptors were obtained from a male donor in good health and CMV-seronegative. CDR3s include the opening cysteine and the closing phenylalanine or tryptophan. The order of the fields is clone size, J gene, D gene, V gene, CDR3 length, CDR3 protein, CDR3 DNA. D genes are given only for firm matches. Clone sizes are given selectively: once, few, many, or a class where the clone is expanded.

>NA|TRBJ2-1|TRBD2|TRBV5-1|16
CASSGLAGASYNEQFF
TGCGCCAGCAGCGGGTTAGCGGGAGCGTCCTACAATGAGCAGTTCTTC
>NA|TRBJ2-7|TRBD2|TRBV7-6|15
CASSLRLAGLGEQYF
TGTGCCAGCAGCTTACGACTAGCGGGCCTGGGGGAGCAGTACTTC
>NA|TRBJ1-2|NA|TRBV9|16
CASSAGQSPYNYGYTF
TGTGCCAGCAGCGCCGGACAGTCACCATATAACTATGGCTACACCTTC
>NA|TRBJ1-1|TRBD1|TRBV19|17
CASSGDRGTLSNTEAFF
TGTGCCAGTAGTGGCGACAGGGGAACGTTGTCGAACACTGAAGCTTTCTTT
>NA|TRBJ2-3|TRBD2|TRBV14|17
CASSPLGLAGSSDTQYF
TGTGCCAGCAGCCCCTTAGGACTAGCGGGGTCCTCAGATACGCAGTATTTT
>many|TRBJ2-1|TRBD2|TRBV4-1|17
CASSRGGLAELGNEQFF
TGCGCCAGCAGCCGAGGGGGACTAGCGGAATTAGGAAATGAGCAGTTCTTC
>NA|TRBJ2-5|NA|TRBV15|13
CATSRDRGETQYF
TGTGCCACCAGCAGAGACCGGGGAGAGACCCAGTACTTC
>NA|TRBJ2-7|NA|TRBV2|13
CASSLRDSYEQYF
TGTGCCAGCAGTCTAAGAGATTCCTACGAGCAGTACTTC
>NA|TRBJ2-3|TRBD2|TRBV6-4|15
CASSDQAGGSDTQYF
TGTGCCAGCAGTGACCAAGCGGGGGGATCAGATACGCAGTATTTT
>NA|TRBJ2-7|NA|TRBV5-6|12
CASSLTENEQYF
TGTGCCAGCAGCTTGACGGAGAACGAGCAGTACTTC
>NA|TRBJ1-2|NA|TRBV30|14
CAWSPREGNYGYTF
TGTGCCTGGAGTCCCCGGGAGGGTAACTATGGCTACACCTTC
>NA|TRBJ2-2|TRBD1|TRBV7-3|13
CASSRQGGGELFF
TGTGCCAGCAGCCGACAGGGGGGCGGGGAGCTGTTTTTT
>NA|TRBJ1-1|NA|TRBV2|14
CASSLGGVDTEAFF
TGTGCCAGCAGTCTAGGGGGAGTGGACACTGAAGCTTTCTTT
>NA|TRBJ1-6|NA|TRBV5-1|14
CASSSTTANSPLHF
TGCGCCAGCAGCTCCACGACAGCTAATTCACCCCTCCACTTT
>NA|TRBJ1-1|TRBD1|TRBV7-2|11
CASSDRTGGFF
TGTGCCAGCAGCGACCGGACAGGGGGTTTCTTT
>NA|TRBJ1-2|NA|TRBV19|17
CASRRSGGSEPNYGYTF
TGTGCCAGTAGAAGATCTGGCGGGTCGGAACCTAACTATGGCTACACCTTC
>once|TRBJ2-7|NA|TRBV7-2|15
CASSLAETPPYEQYF
TGTGCCAGCAGCTTAGCAGAGACTCCCCCCTACGAGCAGTACTTC
>NA|TRBJ2-3|NA|TRBV28|14
CASSATRRADTQYF
TGTGCCAGCAGTGCCACCCGCCGGGCAGATACGCAGTATTTT
>NA|TRBJ2-1|TRBD2|TRBV5-1|17
CASSPSHGGLGTNEQFF
TGCGCCAGCAGCCCCTCCCACGGGGGGTTGGGCACCAATGAGCAGTTCTTC
>NA|TRBJ2-5|NA|TRBV7-3|13
CASSPNWGGTQYF
TGTGCCAGCAGCCCCAATTGGGGCGGGACCCAGTACTTC
>NA|TRBJ1-1|NA|TRBV7-2|13
CASSFSWHTEAFF
TGTGCCAGCAGCTTTTCGTGGCACACTGAAGCTTTCTTT
>NA|TRBJ2-1|NA|TRBV7-8|16
CASSLNRVAGLPGQFF
TGTGCCAGCAGCCTAAATCGGGTAGCCGGATTGCCCGGGCAGTTCTTC
>once|TRBJ2-6|TRBD1|TRBV18|15
CAGAGGSSGANVLTF
TGTGCCGGGGCAGGGGGATCCTCTGGGGCCAACGTCCTGACTTTC
>NA|TRBJ1-6|NA|TRBV2|13
CASAVTYNSPLHF
TGTGCCAGCGCGGTAACTTATAATTCACCCCTCCACTTT
>NA|TRBJ2-7|TRBD2|TRBV6-6|16
CASSYGGASGSYEQYF
TGTGCCAGCAGTTATGGTGGGGCTAGCGGTAGCTACGAGCAGTACTTC
>NA|TRBJ2-7|NA|TRBV5-5|14
CASSSTGSNYEQYF
TGTGCCAGCAGCTCCACGGGGAGTAATTACGAGCAGTACTTC
>few|TRBJ2-7|TRBD2|TRBV5-5|17
CASSWTFGTSGSPEQYF
TGTGCCAGCAGTTGGACTTTCGGAACTAGCGGGAGTCCCGAGCAGTACTTC
>NA|TRBJ2-1|NA|TRBV7-6|14
CASSLVLLSNEQFF
TGTGCCAGCAGCTTGGTTCTCCTATCCAATGAGCAGTTCTTC
>NA|TRBJ1-5|NA|TRBV5-1|14
CASSLDRNNQPQHF
TGCGCCAGCAGCTTGGACAGGAACAATCAGCCCCAGCATTTT
>few|TRBJ1-5|NA|TRBV7-9|13
CASSSTPQEPQHF
TGTGCCAGCAGCTCGACACCTCAAGAGCCCCAGCATTTT
>NA|TRBJ2-6|NA|TRBV4-3|17
CASSSEGGSSGANVLTF
TGCGCCAGCAGCTCCGAAGGGGGAAGCTCTGGGGCCAACGTCCTGACTTTC
>NA|TRBJ1-4|TRBD1|TRBV7-9|14
CASSSGQGNEKLFF
TGTGCCAGCAGCTCGGGACAGGGGAATGAAAAACTGTTTTTT
>NA|TRBJ1-1|TRBD1|TRBV6-1|14
CASKKPQGAAEAFF
TGTGCCAGCAAGAAGCCTCAGGGGGCAGCTGAAGCTTTCTTT
>NA|TRBJ2-7|TRBD1|TRBV29-1|13
CSVASGQGYEQYF
TGCAGCGTTGCAAGTGGACAGGGCTACGAGCAGTACTTC
>NA|TRBJ2-1|TRBD2|TRBV6-4|16
CASSDSRGAGNNEQFF
TGTGCCAGCAGTGACTCGAGAGGAGCGGGAAACAATGAGCAGTTCTTC
>once|TRBJ2-1|NA|TRBV30|11
CAWSVVSEQFF
TGTGCCTGGAGTGTAGTAAGCGAGCAGTTCTTC
>NA|TRBJ2-7|TRBD2|TRBV11-2|15
CASSSLAGRAYEQYF
TGTGCCAGCAGCTCTCTAGCGGGGAGGGCCTACGAGCAGTACTTC
>NA|TRBJ2-6|NA|TRBV2|21
CAPGLTSPPLSDYSGANVLTF
TGTGCCCCGGGACTGACTTCCCCACCACTCTCTGATTACTCTGGGGCCAACGTCCTGACTTTC
>NA|TRBJ2-2|TRBD2|TRBV28|14
CASSFGGADGELFF
TGTGCCAGCAGTTTCGGGGGGGCGGACGGGGAGCTGTTTTTT
>NA|TRBJ2-5|NA|TRBV30|12
CAWTTGLETQYF
TGTGCCTGGACGACAGGCCTAGAGACCCAGTACTTC
>NA|TRBJ2-7|NA|TRBV11-2|16
CASRFSATGKVGEQYF
TGTGCCAGCAGATTTTCCGCCACAGGGAAGGTGGGCGAGCAGTACTTC
>NA|TRBJ2-7|NA|TRBV12-5|13
CASGFNPAAEQYF
TGTGCTAGTGGTTTTAACCCAGCGGCCGAGCAGTACTTC
>once|TRBJ2-7|NA|TRBV21-1|13
CASSKVKEHEQYF
TGTGCCAGCAGCAAAGTTAAGGAGCACGAGCAGTACTTC
>NA|TRBJ1-3|TRBD1|TRBV29-1|12
CSTRTGGNTIYF
TGCAGCACCAGGACAGGAGGAAACACCATATATTTT
>once|TRBJ1-4|NA|TRBV7-2|14
CASSLWEGREKLFF
TGTGCCAGCAGCTTATGGGAGGGGAGAGAAAAACTGTTTTTT
>NA|TRBJ1-3|TRBD1|TRBV6-5|15
CASKPQGASGNTIYF
TGTGCCAGCAAACCACAGGGGGCGTCTGGAAACACCATATATTTT
>NA|TRBJ2-3|TRBD2|TRBV5-6|15
CASIPEGGGTDTQYF
TGTGCCAGCATCCCGGAGGGAGGGGGCACAGATACGCAGTATTTT
>NA|TRBJ1-2|NA|TRBV6-5|14
CASSYADRNYGYTF
TGTGCCAGCAGTTACGCCGACAGAAACTATGGCTACACCTTC
>NA|TRBJ2-2|NA|TRBV5-1|16
CASSSTTVANTGELFF
TGCGCCAGCAGCTCAACGACAGTAGCGAACACCGGGGAGCTGTTTTTT
>NA|TRBJ2-7|NA|TRBV5-8|15
CASSLWSGYSYEQYF
TGTGCCAGCAGCTTGTGGTCGGGTTACTCCTACGAGCAGTACTTC
>NA|TRBJ2-1|NA|TRBV4-3|15
CASSQDAAPYNEQFF
TGCGCCAGCAGCCAAGACGCGGCCCCCTACAATGAGCAGTTCTTC
>few|TRBJ2-3|TRBD2|TRBV5-4|18
CASSLIMAGGRGTDTQYF
TGTGCCAGCAGCTTGATCATGGCGGGGGGGAGGGGCACAGATACGCAGTATTTT
>NA|TRBJ2-7|NA|TRBV7-9|9
CASSLFGAF
TGTGCCAGCAGCTTATTTGGGGCTTTC
>NA|TRBJ2-2|TRBD1|TRBV30|13
CAWRDRVTGELFF
TGTGCCTGGCGGGACAGGGTCACCGGGGAGCTGTTTTTT
>NA|TRBJ2-7|TRBD1|TRBV6-1|15
CASIWDRGISYEQYF
TGTGCCAGCATTTGGGACAGGGGGATTTCCTACGAGCAGTACTTC
>NA|TRBJ2-2|NA|TRBV7-3|16
CASSHRDKPNTGELFF
TGTGCCAGCAGCCACAGGGACAAACCGAACACCGGGGAGCTGTTTTTT
>NA|TRBJ1-1|NA|TRBV4-2|16
CASSQTIGEGGTEAFF
TGTGCCAGCAGCCAAACGATTGGAGAGGGGGGGACTGAAGCTTTCTTT
>NA|TRBJ2-1|NA|TRBV2|13
CASSREGAREQFF
TGTGCCAGCAGTAGGGAAGGGGCAAGGGAGCAGTTCTTC
>NA|TRBJ2-7|NA|TRBV5-8|14
CASSAGTVVYEQYF
TGTGCCAGCAGCGCGGGGACAGTCGTGTACGAGCAGTACTTC
>NA|TRBJ2-7|TRBD2|TRBV12-5|16
CASGLVLVAGAYEQYF
TGTGCTAGTGGTTTGGTTTTGGTAGCGGGGGCCTACGAGCAGTACTTC